This passage covers 29 T cell receptor beta chains from one sample sequenced in a study of cytomegalovirus exposure and HLA in healthy donors. The PCR used 60 Vbeta and 13 Jbeta primers. Only in-frame clones appear in the TCRdb table, and some are missing; sequencing was by immunoSEQ multiplex PCR. The sample yields about 120,000 clones, 79% seen once. Sequencing input: PBMCs. The receptors were sampled from a woman aged 18-29 years in good health and CMV-seropositive.

This chain joins TRBV28 and TRBJ1-1; D is possibly TRBD1 (5 bases). This CDR3 contains 13 residues. The V and J ends lost 6 bases and 5 bases respectively, with 13 bases between them. In germline, CDR1 is MDHEN, CDR2 SYDVKM. The CDR3 region is CASSSQGRTEAFF. The CDR3 DNA sequence: TGTGCCAGCAGCTCGCAGGGCCGAACTGAAGCTTTCTTT.

The V and J genes are TRBV5-1 and TRBJ2-5; TRBD1 agrees at 11 bases. Germline trimming cut 3 bases from V and 5 bases from J; bases unmatched to any gene: 6. The CDR3 totals 15 residues. The germline V gene has CDR1 SGHRS and CDR2 YFSETQ. CDR3 loop: CASSYRGQGVETQYF. CDR3 DNA sequence: TGCGCCAGCAGCTACCGGGGACAGGGGGTGGAGACCCAGTACTTC.

This clone appeared once. The CDR3, as DNA: TGTGCCAGCAGCTTAGACGGGAACACTGAAGCTTTCTTT. It codes for CASSLDGNTEAFF. The chain couples TRBV11-3 to TRBJ1-1; D gene uncertain. The V gene's germline CDR1 is SGHNT and CDR2 YENEEA. The CDR3 is 13 residues long. V dropped 0 bases and J dropped 1 base, with 3 bases sitting between them.

The rearrangement uses TRBV5-6 and TRBJ2-7; D gene uncertain. The ends were cut back, 0 bases at V and 2 bases at J, with 9 bases in the middle. The CDR3 length is 14 residues. The germline CDR1 and CDR2 sequences are SGHDT and YYEEEE. The CDR3 loop reads CASSLGVGAYEQYF. CDR3 sequence (DNA): TGTGCCAGCAGCTTGGGAGTAGGAGCCTACGAGCAGTACTTC.

This clone was observed a single time. The rearrangement joins TRBV28 to TRBJ2-3, with D hard to call. The CDR3 spans 12 residues. Germline lookup yields CDR1 MDHEN and CDR2 SYDVKM. Trimming pared 6 bases from V and 3 bases from J, leaving 7 bases between. The CDR3 loop reads CASSTKTDTQYF. CDR3 nucleotides: TGTGCCAGCAGCACAAAGACAGATACGCAGTATTTT. Drawing the rest from reference TRBV28 and TRBJ2-3, the complete variable domain is DVKVTQSSRYLVKRTGEKVFLECVQDMDHENMFWYRQDPGLGLRLIYFSYDVKMKEKGDIPEGYSVSREKKERFSLILESASTNQTSMYLCASSTKTDTQYFGPGTRLTVL.

This chain uses TRBV6-1 with TRBJ1-3, with D possibly TRBD1 on 6 matching bases. The CDR3 loop spans 12 amino acids. The germline V gene encodes CDR1 MNHNS and CDR2 SASEGT. The ends were cut back, 6 bases at V and 3 bases at J, with 6 bases in the middle. The CDR3 DNA reads as TGTGCCAGCAGAGGGGGTGGAAACACCATATATTTT. Its translation is CASRGGGNTIYF.

The chain uses TRBV6-1 and TRBJ1-2; 9 bases match TRBD1. The V gene end was trimmed by 6 bases and the J gene end by 8 bases; junction bases not matched to a gene: 10. CDR3 length: 14 amino acids. Germline lookup yields CDR1 MNHNS and CDR2 SASEGT. CDR3 bases: TGTGCCAGCAGCCCATTCGGGACAGGGTCCGGCTACACCTTC. It translates to CASSPFGTGSGYTF.

The J gene is TRBJ1-5, the V gene TRBV19; D not resolved. Germline V gene lookup returns CDR1 LNHDA and CDR2 SQIVND (reference sequence). This CDR3 spans 15 amino acids. Trimming cost V 5 bases and J 0 bases, with 11 bases left between them. CDR3 in amino acids: CASSWGGNSNQPQHF. The CDR3 DNA reads TGTGCCAGTAGTTGGGGAGGGAATAGCAATCAGCCCCAGCATTTT.

V is TRBV10-2 and J is TRBJ1-2, with a tentative D call TRBD1 (6 bases). Trimming removed 7 bases from V and 5 bases from J, with 17 bases in between. The CDR3 consists of 14 residues. The germline V gene has CDR1 WSHSY and CDR2 SAAADI. In nucleotides, the CDR3 is TGCGCCAGCAATGTTAGACAGGCAGAATATGGCTACACCTTC. It encodes CASNVRQAEYGYTF.

The J gene is TRBJ2-7, the V gene TRBV27; 7 bases map to TRBD1. Germline CDR1 and CDR2: MNHEY and SMNVEV (reference sequence). This CDR3 is built from 13 residues. The V segment lost 7 bases and the J segment 3 bases; nucleotides outside the gene matches: 6. CDR3 bases: TGTGCCAGCAAAACAGGGGCCCGCTACGAGCAGTACTTC. Amino acid sequence: CASKTGARYEQYF.

The J gene is TRBJ1-4, the V gene TRBV5-1; D call uncertain. Trimming took 0 bases from V and 4 from J, leaving 10 bases between them. This CDR3 is built from 15 residues. Germline values: CDR1 SGHRS, CDR2 YFSETQ. In DNA, the CDR3 is TGCGCCAGCAGCTTGGATCACGGTATTAATGAAAAACTGTTTTTT. Amino acids: CASSLDHGINEKLFF.

The chain is built from TRBV28 and TRBJ1-1; D might be TRBD1 (5 bases). This CDR3 comprises 15 residues. Trimming shortened V by 2 bases and J by 5 bases, and 15 bases separated the two germline ends. CDR1 is MDHEN and CDR2 is SYDVKM in the germline V gene. CDR3 coding DNA: TGTGCCAGCAGTTTAGGGACTTACGAATATACTGAAGCTTTCTTT. The encoded protein is CASSLGTYEYTEAFF.

The genes are TRBV6-1 and TRBJ2-3, with TRBD2 matching over 12 bases. The V gene's germline CDR1 is MNHNS and CDR2 SASEGT. The V gene end was trimmed by 11 bases and the J gene end by 4 bases; junction bases not matched to a gene: 10. The CDR3 contains 15 residues. The CDR3 region has the DNA TGTGCCGGACGGACTAGCGGGAAGGGGGCAGATACGCAGTATTTT. Protein: CAGRTSGKGADTQYF.

The chain couples TRBV9 to TRBJ1-4; 7 bases are a match to TRBD1. Germline CDR1 SGDLS, CDR2 YYNGEE. The CDR3 is 16 residues long. V shed 6 bases, J shed 4 bases, and the junction held 12 bases outside the gene matches. The CDR3 sequence is CASTPGWDSLNEKLFF. DNA for the CDR3: TGTGCCAGCACCCCCGGATGGGACAGCCTTAATGAAAAACTGTTTTTT.

V gene TRBV28 combines with J gene TRBJ1-2; 9 bases are shared with TRBD1. Germline-derived CDR1 and CDR2 are MDHEN and SYDVKM. The CDR3 has 16 amino acids. J was trimmed by 8 bases and V by 2 bases; bases with no gene match: 12. CDR3 amino acids: CASSLNVGTGRFGYTF. DNA for the CDR3: TGTGCCAGCAGTTTAAATGTGGGGACAGGGCGTTTCGGCTACACCTTC.

J is TRBJ1-5 and V is TRBV19, with D possibly matching TRBD1 (5 bases). V was cut by 6 bases and J by 2 bases, with 26 bases left in between. Germline values: CDR1 LNHDA, CDR2 SQIVND (reference sequence). The CDR3 contains 19 residues. This CDR3 is CASSTRAGLQRRGNQPQHF. CDR3 nucleotide sequence: TGTGCCAGTAGCACTCGTGCGGGACTGCAAAGGAGGGGCAATCAGCCCCAGCATTTT.

V is TRBV6-5 and J is TRBJ2-2; 9 nucleotides line up with TRBD2. Looked up from germline, CDR1 is MNHEY and CDR2 is SVGAGI. The CDR3 has 15 residues. The J segment lost 4 bases and the V segment lost 5 bases, leaving 5 bases of the junction unmatched. Written as DNA, the CDR3 is TGTGCCAGCAGTCTACTAGCGGGCCCCACCGGGGAGCTGTTTTTT. The encoded protein is CASSLLAGPTGELFF.

This CDR3 reads CASSQDRDRVRSGANVLTF. The CDR3 DNA reads as TGCGCCAGCAGCCAAGATAGGGACAGGGTCCGCTCTGGGGCCAACGTCCTGACTTTC. The rearrangement links TRBV4-1 to TRBJ2-6; TRBD1 agrees at 9 bases. The V and J ends lost 0 bases and 0 bases, in that order; junction bases with no gene match: 6. This CDR3 has 19 amino acids. CDR1 and CDR2 from the germline V gene are MGHRA and YSYEKL.

V is TRBV19 and J is TRBJ1-5; D is unclear. V gave up 7 bases and J gave up 1 base, with 11 bases separating them. Germline loops: CDR1 LNHDA, CDR2 SQIVND (reference sequence). The CDR3 is 14 amino acids. In DNA form, the CDR3 reads TGTGCCAGTACCTCCAGCAGGAGCAATCAGCCCCAGCATTTT. Amino acid sequence: CASTSSRSNQPQHF.

This chain links TRBV18 with TRBJ1-3; no clear D. Germline-derived CDR1 and CDR2 are KGHSH and LQKENI. The CDR3 loop spans 15 amino acids. Trimming pared 3 bases from V and 0 bases from J, leaving 9 bases between. The CDR3 sequence is CASSPLTASGNTIYF. As DNA, the CDR3 is TGTGCCAGCTCACCCTTGACTGCCTCTGGAAACACCATATATTTT.

This clone was recorded only once. This chain uses TRBV9 with TRBJ1-5; no clear D. The CDR3 totals 14 residues. Germline loops: CDR1 SGDLS, CDR2 YYNGEE. With 4 bases removed from V and 6 bases from J, the gap between germline ends came to 14 bases. The CDR3 coding sequence is TGTGCCAGCAGCTCCGGGGAGGGCTCTCAGCCCCAGCATTTT. Encoded protein: CASSSGEGSQPQHF.

The chain combines TRBV7-6 with TRBJ1-4; the match to TRBD1 covers 8 bases. Germline V gene data show CDR1 as SGHVS and CDR2 as FNYEAQ. V was pared by 5 bases and J by 7 bases, with 3 bases of the junction left unmatched. The CDR3 contains 13 residues. Written as DNA, the CDR3 is TGTGCCAGCAGCCAGGACAGGGCTGAAAAACTGTTTTTT. Amino acids: CASSQDRAEKLFF.

This clone was detected only a few times. The chain combines TRBV6-5 with TRBJ1-1; D might be TRBD1 (5 bases). The CDR3 sequence is 12 residues long. Germline CDR1 and CDR2: MNHEY and SVGAGI. Trimming took 5 bases from V and 4 from J, leaving 8 bases between them. In DNA, the CDR3 is TGTGCCAGCAGTAGGGGCGTCACTGAAGCTTTCTTT. Its protein is CASSRGVTEAFF.

The chain uses TRBV2 and TRBJ2-1; TRBD2 matches 9 bases. Germline V gene lookup returns CDR1 SNHLY and CDR2 FYNNEI. V was pared by 2 bases and J by 4 bases, with 0 bases of the junction left unmatched. CDR3 size: 14 residues. This chain's CDR3 is CASSELAGYNEQFF. As DNA, the CDR3 is TGTGCCAGCAGTGAACTAGCGGGATACAATGAGCAGTTCTTC.

The chain couples TRBV30 to TRBJ1-2; maybe TRBD1 (5 bases). Germline V gene lookup returns CDR1 GTSNPN and CDR2 SVGIG (reference sequence). There are 12 residues in the CDR3. V was cut by 0 bases and J by 10 bases, with 12 bases left in between. CDR3 sequence (DNA): TGTGCCTGGAGTGTCTGGCAGGGCGACTACACCTTC. It codes for CAWSVWQGDYTF.

CDR3 in DNA: TGTGCCAGCAGCTTGATTTCGGACAGAGCCTCCCATGGCTACACCTTC. Protein sequence: CASSLISDRASHGYTF. This rearrangement joins TRBV5-4 to TRBJ1-2, with D possibly matching TRBD1 (6 bases). The CDR3 length is 16 residues. The germline V gene has CDR1 SGHNT and CDR2 YYREEE (reference sequence). V dropped 1 base and J dropped 6 bases, with 19 bases sitting between them.

The chain couples TRBV6-1 to TRBJ2-2; 8 positions agree with TRBD1. The CDR3 consists of 15 residues. The germline gives CDR1 MNHNS, CDR2 SASEGT. The trim removed 8 bases at V and 4 bases at J, leaving 9 bases unmatched. In DNA form, the CDR3 reads TGTGCCAGCTGGGTCGGGACAGGAGGCACCGGGGAGCTGTTTTTT. It codes for CASWVGTGGTGELFF.

This clone has just a few counts. The J gene is TRBJ1-3, the V gene TRBV19, with D perhaps matching TRBD1 (5 bases). Between the trimmed V and J ends, which lost 5 bases and 4 bases, there was a span of 9 bases. This CDR3 region has 13 residues. Germline lookup yields CDR1 LNHDA and CDR2 SQIVND (reference sequence). The CDR3 is CASSPRVGNTIYF. Here the CDR3 DNA reads TGTGCCAGTAGTCCCAGGGTCGGAAACACCATATATTTT.

The J gene is TRBJ1-5, the V gene TRBV27; 7 bases are a match to TRBD1. V gave up 3 bases and J gave up 7 bases; unmatched junction bases: 6. The CDR3 sequence is 14 residues long. Per germline, CDR1 MNHEY and CDR2 SMNVEV (reference sequence). Here the CDR3 DNA reads TGTGCCAGCAGTTTTATAGGGGGCGGCCAGCCCCAGCATTTT. It yields the protein CASSFIGGGQPQHF.